Below, 5 T cell receptor beta chains from the same sample are listed, as sequenced in a study of T cells in Graves' hyperthyroidism and ophthalmopathy. Amplified TCR beta CDR3 regions came from RNA transcripts. TCR CDR3 regions were first amplified by RT-PCR with HTBI primers. TCRdb re-analysed the multiplex PCR reads in MiXCR, keeping a single row per CDR3 protein. The sample includes approximately 520,000 distinct CDR3 sequences, under 25% of them seen just once. The sequenced material came from blood. Every receptor here comes from a man younger than 35 with Graves' hyperthyroidism.

This chain uses TRBV28 with TRBJ2-7; D perhaps matches TRBD2 (6 bases). The CDR3 has 14 residues. The V gene lost 1 base and the J gene lost 5 bases, with 12 bases spanning the gap. Per germline, CDR1 MDHEN and CDR2 SYDVKM. The CDR3 nucleotides read TGTGCCAGCAGTTTATCGGGGGAAGCCGACGAGCAGTACTTC. It translates to CASSLSGEADEQYF.

This clonotype was detected ten times or more. The genes are TRBV4-1 and TRBJ1-2, with D maybe TRBD1 (5 bases). This CDR3 is built from 14 residues. The germline gives CDR1 MGHRA, CDR2 YSYEKL. Trimming stripped 1 base from V and 3 bases from J, with 9 bases between. Here the CDR3 DNA reads TGCGCCAGCAGCCAAGTTTTACAGGACTATGGCTACACCTTC. This translates into CASSQVLQDYGYTF.

The sample holds many counts of this clonotype. The genes are TRBV24-1 and TRBJ2-2, with 13 bases matching TRBD2. Germline V gene sequence: CDR1 KGHDR, CDR2 SFDVKD. The V segment lost 11 bases and the J segment 4 bases; nucleotides outside the gene matches: 3. The CDR3 is made up of 14 amino acids. The CDR3 loop reads CAIGTSGVTGELFF. The CDR3 bases are TGTGCCATCGGGACTAGCGGGGTCACCGGGGAGCTGTTTTTT.

The chain carries TRBV3-1 and TRBJ2-7; no clear D gene. Germline lookup yields CDR1 LGHDT and CDR2 YNNKEL (reference sequence). This CDR3 is 15 amino acids long. With 0 bases removed from V and 3 bases from J, the gap between germline ends came to 12 bases. DNA of the CDR3: TGTGCCAGCAGCCAAGATCTCCAGGCAAACTACGAGCAGTACTTC. This translates into CASSQDLQANYEQYF.

This chain connects TRBV11-1 to TRBJ2-7; TRBD2 matches at 11 bases. After removal of 6 bases from V and 6 bases from J, the junction contained 13 bases not matched to a gene. The CDR3 runs 16 residues. The germline CDR1 and CDR2 sequences are SGHAT and FQDESV (reference sequence). The CDR3: CASSPGLAGGRGEQYF. CDR3 nucleotide sequence: TGTGCCAGCAGTCCCGGGCTAGCGGGGGGCCGAGGCGAGCAGTACTTC.